This passage covers 26 T cell receptor beta chains from one sample sequenced in a study of beta chain features in type 1 diabetes. Sequenced material consisted of expressed TCRB transcripts (all of the isolated RNA was reverse transcribed). TCRdb's copy holds only in-frame clones and misses some; the assay was immunoSEQ multiplex PCR. The profile shows some 330,000 clones, approximately 9.9% of them singletons. Material for sequencing was naive CD4+ T cells from blood. The source is a woman aged 30 to 39 in good health.

This clone was seen more than once but under ten times. The J gene is TRBJ2-3, the V gene TRBV28; possibly TRBD1 for D (5 bases). Per the germline V gene, CDR1 is MDHEN and CDR2 is SYDVKM. This CDR3 has 11 amino acids. Between the trimmed V and J ends, which lost 7 bases and 14 bases, there was a span of 16 bases. The CDR3 DNA sequence: TGTGCCAGCATCCTCTCCGGACAATCGTATTTT. Protein sequence: CASILSGQSYF.

CDR3 sequence reads: CASSALAGGSTDTQYF. In DNA form, the CDR3 reads TGTGCCAGCAGTGCTCTAGCGGGAGGAAGTACAGATACGCAGTATTTT. This chain links TRBV2 with TRBJ2-3; TRBD2 agrees at 11 bases. V shed 4 bases, J shed 3 bases, and the junction held 6 bases outside the gene matches. The CDR3 totals 16 residues. CDR1 and CDR2 from the germline V gene are SNHLY and FYNNEI.

The rearrangement joins TRBV5-1 to TRBJ2-7; D is perhaps TRBD2 (6 bases). Trimming stripped 2 bases from V and 6 bases from J, with 15 bases between. Looked up from germline, CDR1 is SGHRS and CDR2 is YFSETQ. CDR3 length: 14 residues. Here the CDR3 reads CASSFAGTSGEQYF. The CDR3 DNA is TGCGCCAGCAGCTTCGCCGGGACTTCAGGCGAGCAGTACTTC.

The chain is built from TRBV29-1 and TRBJ2-5; 9 nucleotides align to TRBD2. The CDR3 loop spans 14 amino acids. V dropped 6 bases and J dropped 4; count of bases not matched to a gene: 9. Germline V gene sequence: CDR1 SQVTM, CDR2 ANQGSEA. This chain's CDR3 is CSVPRAGGGETQYF. CDR3 DNA sequence: TGCAGCGTCCCTAGGGCGGGAGGGGGAGAGACCCAGTACTTC. The full variable domain, completed using reference TRBV29-1 and TRBJ2-5, is SAVISQKPSRDICQRGTSLTIQCQVDSQVTMMFWYRQQPGQSLTLIATANQGSEATYESGFVIDKFPISRPNLTFSTLTVSNMSPEDSSIYLCSVPRAGGGETQYFGPGTRLLVL.

J is TRBJ2-5 and V is TRBV27; perhaps TRBD1 as D (6 bases). The last part of the DNA fits TRBJ2-7 better; the J call may be wrong. The CDR3 runs to 14 residues. Germline V gives CDR1 MNHEY, CDR2 SMNVEV (reference sequence). CDR3 protein: CASSGTRLSYEQYF. The CDR3 DNA sequence: TGTGCCAGCTCCGGGACACGCCTTTCCTACGAGCAGTACTTC.

This rearrangement joins TRBV27 to TRBJ2-7, with 7 bases matching TRBD2. Trimming at V came to 1 base and at J to 4 bases, leaving 7 bases not matched to a gene. The CDR3 has 15 residues. From germline, CDR1 is MNHEY and CDR2 SMNVEV (reference sequence). The CDR3 bases are TGTGCCAGCAGTTTATTAGCGGGCCCTGGGTACGAGCAGTACTTC. Translated: CASSLLAGPGYEQYF.

The chain uses TRBV4-3 and TRBJ2-7; maybe TRBD2 (7 bases). There are 14 residues in the CDR3. CDR1 and CDR2 (germline): LGHNA, YSLEER. The V end was cut by 4 bases, the J end by 5 bases, with 15 bases between. Here the CDR3 reads CASSPVGGRHEQYF. The CDR3 nucleotides are TGCGCCAGCAGCCCCGTCGGGGGGCGCCACGAGCAGTACTTC.

This clone was picked up a small number of times. This chain connects TRBV29-1 to TRBJ2-5; 8 nucleotides align to TRBD1. Germline assignment: CDR1 SQVTM and CDR2 ANQGSEA. The trim removed 4 bases at V and 0 bases at J, leaving 4 bases unmatched. The length of the CDR3 is 14 residues. The CDR3 bases are TGCAGCGTTGTCACAGGGGGAAACCAAGAGACCCAGTACTTC. Encoded protein: CSVVTGGNQETQYF.

This clone has a handful of counts. The rearrangement uses TRBV5-1 and TRBJ2-7; TRBD2 agrees at 8 bases. J was trimmed by 3 bases and V by 3 bases; bases with no gene match: 5. The CDR3 length is 14 residues. Germline V gene data show CDR1 as SGHRS and CDR2 as YFSETQ. CDR3 loop: CASSSQRELYEQYF. The CDR3 bases are TGCGCCAGCAGCTCCCAGCGGGAGCTCTACGAGCAGTACTTC. The whole variable domain, filled in from reference TRBV5-1 and TRBJ2-7, reads KAGVTQTPRYLIKTRGQQVTLSCSPISGHRSVSWYQQTPGQGLQFLFEYFSETQRNKGNFPGRFSGRQFSNSRSEMNVSTLELGDSALYLCASSSQRELYEQYFGPGTRLTVT.

The genes are TRBV28 and TRBJ2-1; 15 nucleotides agree with TRBD2. This CDR3 spans 18 amino acids. Germline V gene sequence: CDR1 MDHEN, CDR2 SYDVKM. V shed 5 bases, J shed 3 bases, and the junction held 8 bases outside the gene matches. For the CDR3, the DNA is TGTGCCAGCAGTAGGGGACTAGCGGGAGGAACGATCTACAATGAGCAGTTCTTC. Residues: CASSRGLAGGTIYNEQFF.

This clone has more than one count but fewer than ten. V is TRBV23-1 and J is TRBJ1-1; 9 bases align to TRBD1. TRBV23-1 is an ORF, and what it does is uncertain. There are 15 residues in the CDR3. Germline trimming cut 7 bases from V and 1 base from J; bases unmatched to any gene: 7. CDR3 in amino acids: CASISWDRENTEAFF. CDR3 coding DNA: TGCGCCAGCATTTCGTGGGACAGGGAGAACACTGAAGCTTTCTTT.

The V gene is TRBV7-3, the J gene TRBJ2-1; 8 positions agree with TRBD2. Germline V gene data show CDR1 as SGHTA and CDR2 as FQGTGA. The CDR3 runs to 16 residues. Unmatched junction bases numbered 11, after V lost 1 base and J lost 9 bases. CDR3 sequence (DNA): TGTGCCAGCAGCTTAATACGCGGCGGGAGGTGGACTGAGCAGTTCTTC. As protein: CASSLIRGGRWTEQFF.

This sequence joins TRBV4-3 and TRBJ2-3; 9 nucleotides agree with TRBD1. V shed 4 bases, J shed 1 base, and the junction held 3 bases outside the gene matches. Germline values: CDR1 LGHNA, CDR2 YSLEER. The CDR3 has 15 amino acids. The chain's CDR3 is CASSLRDRGTDTQYF. The CDR3 bases are TGCGCCAGCAGCCTCCGGGACAGGGGCACAGATACGCAGTATTTT.

The chain links TRBV7-2 to TRBJ2-6; D uncertain. V lost 8 bases and J lost 0, with 8 bases in between. The germline CDR1 and CDR2 sequences are SGHTA and FQGNSA. The CDR3 covers 14 residues. The CDR3 nucleotides are TGTGCCAGCGCACTTTACTCTGGGGCCAACGTCCTGACTTTC. Its protein product is CASALYSGANVLTF. The whole variable domain, remainder taken from reference TRBV7-2 and TRBJ2-6, is GAGVSQSPSNKVTEKGKDVELRCDPISGHTALYWYRQSLGQGLEFLIYFQGNSAPDKSGLPSDRFSAERTGGSVSTLTIQRTQQEDSAVYLCASALYSGANVLTFGAGSRLTVL.

The V and J genes are TRBV14 and TRBJ2-2; D possibly corresponds to TRBD2 (6 bases). V lost 3 bases to trimming and J lost 6 bases, with 14 bases between them. The germline V gene encodes CDR1 SGHDN and CDR2 FVKESK. The CDR3 loop spans 15 amino acids. This CDR3 is CASSQGGLLPGELFF. Here the CDR3 DNA reads TGTGCCAGCAGCCAGGGTGGACTATTGCCCGGGGAGCTGTTTTTT.

DNA of the CDR3: TGTGCCAGCAGCTTAGGATGGCAGTCACAAGAGACCCAGTACTTC. Amino acids: CASSLGWQSQETQYF. The rearrangement uses TRBV11-3 and TRBJ2-5; D gene unclear. Germline CDR1 SGHNT, CDR2 YENEEA. Trimming removed 1 base from V and 2 bases from J, with 11 bases in between. This CDR3 contains 15 residues.

This chain connects TRBV30 to TRBJ1-5, with D hard to call. The CDR3 consists of 13 residues. CDR1 is GTSNPN, CDR2 SVGIG, per germline (reference sequence). V lost 7 bases and J lost 6, with 16 bases in between. CDR3 DNA sequence: TGTGCCTTTAAACTTGGGCCGCGTCAGCCCCAGCATTTT. Residues: CAFKLGPRQPQHF.

This clone turned up a few times. The chain's CDR3 is CASTPASGENIQYF. CDR3 in DNA: TGTGCCAGCACCCCGGCTAGCGGAGAAAACATTCAGTACTTC. This chain links TRBV6-6 with TRBJ2-4, with 7 bases matching TRBD2. The CDR3 is made up of 14 amino acids. Germline V gene sequence: CDR1 MNHNY, CDR2 SVGAGI (reference sequence). J lost 5 bases, V lost 7 bases, and 8 bases had no gene match.

This clone was found a few times. The sample has other DNA sequences that encode this CDR3 too. V is TRBV7-9 and J is TRBJ2-7; D unresolved. CDR1 is SEHNR, CDR2 FQNEAQ, per germline (reference sequence). CDR3 length: 14 amino acids. V lost 3 bases and J 0 bases, leaving 9 bases between the germline ends. CDR3 coding DNA: TGTGCCAGCAGCTTGCGAGACACCTCCTACGAGCAGTACTTC. Its translation is CASSLRDTSYEQYF.

The chain employs TRBV6-6 and TRBJ2-5; D perhaps matches TRBD1 (6 bases). The CDR3 runs 15 residues. Per germline, CDR1 MNHNY and CDR2 SVGAGI (reference sequence). The V and J ends lost 2 bases and 1 base respectively, with 11 bases between them. In nucleotides, the CDR3 is TGTGCCAGCAGTTACGCCAGGGGTGGCCAAGAGACCCAGTACTTC. It is translated as CASSYARGGQETQYF.

This clone was found many times. The genes are TRBV4-3 and TRBJ2-5, with TRBD1 identical over 8 bases. The V gene end was trimmed by 4 bases and the J gene end by 5 bases; junction bases not matched to a gene: 9. CDR3 size: 15 residues. From germline, CDR1 is LGHNA and CDR2 YSLEER. CDR3 residues: CASSRTGRFTETQYF. DNA for the CDR3: TGCGCCAGCAGCCGGACAGGGAGGTTTACGGAGACCCAGTACTTC.

V usage is TRBV30 and J usage is TRBJ2-1, with TRBD2 as a possible D gene (6 bases). Germline V gives CDR1 GTSNPN, CDR2 SVGIG (reference sequence). V lost 3 bases, J lost 6 bases, and 24 bases lay in between. The CDR3 is made up of 17 amino acids. CDR3 sequence (DNA): TGTGCCTGGAGGGGGGGAGGAGGAGGTAGAGGGATCAATGAGCAGTTCTTC. It codes for CAWRGGGGGRGINEQFF.

This clone came up a few times. The J gene is TRBJ1-2, the V gene TRBV30; D remains unclear. Germline loops: CDR1 GTSNPN, CDR2 SVGIG (reference sequence). The CDR3 contains 13 residues. V was pared by 2 bases and J by 0 bases, with 7 bases between. CDR3 nucleotide sequence: TGTGCCTGGAGTCGGCAGGCTAACTATGGCTACACCTTC. It is translated as CAWSRQANYGYTF.

The chain employs TRBV27 and TRBJ1-2; weak D call: TRBD1 (5 bases). Germline CDR1 MNHEY, CDR2 SMNVEV (reference sequence). V was clipped by 8 bases and J by 6 bases, with 10 bases between them. The CDR3 extends over 11 amino acids. CDR3 residues: CASGGRDGYTF. CDR3 bases: TGTGCCAGCGGGGGGAGAGATGGCTACACCTTC.

V usage is TRBV5-1 and J usage is TRBJ1-1; no definite D call. Germline CDR1 is SGHRS and CDR2 is YFSETQ. CDR3 length: 13 amino acids. Trimming shortened V by 7 bases and J by 3 bases, and 13 bases separated the two germline ends. Here the CDR3 reads CASCPDGDTEAFF. In DNA, the CDR3 is TGCGCCAGCTGCCCCGACGGGGACACTGAAGCTTTCTTT.

This clone has just a few counts. This chain joins TRBV30 and TRBJ2-7; TRBD2 agrees at 9 bases. Germline V gene lookup returns CDR1 GTSNPN and CDR2 SVGIG (reference sequence). The ends lost 5 bases at V and 1 base at J; junction bases unmatched: 9. The CDR3 is made up of 15 amino acids. CDR3 sequence (DNA): TGTGCCTGGGACCCTACTAGCGGGCCTTCCTACGAGCAGTACTTC. This gives the protein CAWDPTSGPSYEQYF.